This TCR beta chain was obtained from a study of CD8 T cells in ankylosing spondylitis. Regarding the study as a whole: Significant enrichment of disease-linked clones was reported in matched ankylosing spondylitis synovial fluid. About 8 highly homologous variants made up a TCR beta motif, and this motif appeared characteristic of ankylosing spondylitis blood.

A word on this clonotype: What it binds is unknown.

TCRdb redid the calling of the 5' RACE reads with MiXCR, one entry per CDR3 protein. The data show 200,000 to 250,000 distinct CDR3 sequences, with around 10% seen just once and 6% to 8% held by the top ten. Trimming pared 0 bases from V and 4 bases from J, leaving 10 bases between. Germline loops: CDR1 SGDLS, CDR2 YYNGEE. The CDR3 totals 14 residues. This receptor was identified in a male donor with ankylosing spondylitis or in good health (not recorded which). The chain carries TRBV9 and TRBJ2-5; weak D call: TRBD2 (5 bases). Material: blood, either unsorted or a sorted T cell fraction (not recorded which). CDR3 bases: TGTGCCAGCAGCGTAGACGACTACCTAGAGACCCAGTACTTC. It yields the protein CASSVDDYLETQYF.